This section outlines one T cell receptor (beta chain) sequence together with its context. No antigen is known for it. No quality values exist for individual bases; no much larger clone is one base distant. This record belongs to a study of blood T cell repertoires in COVID-19 (dated by TCRdb to 2018 to 2021). For the wider study: Samples from collaborators originated in the United States, Italy and Spain and spanned both the acute and convalescent phases of COVID-19. The repertoires were made available in a free public database intended to serve as a resource for research on the immune response to SARS-CoV-2. The sample metadata nearly always contained a de-identified subject ID, COVID-19 status, age in years and sex. The prospective study material was composed of cDNA or gDNA derived from T cells, B-cell-depleted T cells, or PBMCs. Where available, HLA class I and class II types were taken from metadata supplied by the sample provider and were not determined by assay-based typing. Deeply sampled blood TCRbeta repertoires from subjects exposed to, actively infected with, or recovered from COVID-19 were included in the dataset. Samples were obtained from the ongoing ImmuneRACE study (first 160 participants) and from some 1,200 subjects provided by 6 global collaborators. Here is what the overall study found, with its caveats: The quantity of clinical and demographic metadata differed by source and by participant and was supplied without curation.

The immunoSEQ Assay, a bias-controlled multiplex PCR, was used to amplify TCRbeta CDR3 regions from genomic DNA. In the source study's methods: Nucleated cell counts per sample were estimated from amplification of reference gene primers within the assay. Sequence reads were collapsed and filtered to measure the absolute abundance of every unique TCRbeta CDR3 rearrangement. For each sample, productive Simpson clonality was calculated as the square root of Simpson's diversity index across productive rearrangements. Imported from immuneACCESS, the table was reduced by TCRdb to in-frame sequences with V and J called. These copies leave out some clones; in studies compared against another copy, an unresolved V gene accounts for under half, and the cause of the remainder is not known. V, J and clone size were drawn from that table, and D and trimming were deduced from the DNA. This sample lists about 160,000 clones; less than 85% were detected once. The ten most abundant clones make up 7% of the sample.

At one collaborating source in Seattle, patients were enrolled during active infection and were followed longitudinally through the course of disease. Collaborating institutions collected whole blood in K2EDTA tubes following their own protocols. For TCRbeta analysis, collaborators shipped samples in one of three forms: frozen whole blood, isolated PBMCs, or DNA extracted from either of those sample types. The CDR3 goes from the cysteine to the phenylalanine over 16 residues. Only the CDR3 DNA stays, 48 bases, in frame from base 1. Via the germline V gene, CDR1 is SGHRS and CDR2 YFSETQ. Cut back by 3 bases and 4 bases, the V and J ends lie 17 bases apart.

Sequencing input: peripheral blood. The source is a woman aged 40-49 years with COVID-19, enrolled during active disease. The rearranged chain carries TRBV5-1 and TRBJ2-1; TRBD2 is perhaps the D gene, given 6 matching bases. CDR3 loop: CASSSGTGAFYNEQFF. The sequenced DNA: TGCGCCAGCAGCTCAGGGACGGGAGCCTTTTACAATGAGCAGTTCTTC.